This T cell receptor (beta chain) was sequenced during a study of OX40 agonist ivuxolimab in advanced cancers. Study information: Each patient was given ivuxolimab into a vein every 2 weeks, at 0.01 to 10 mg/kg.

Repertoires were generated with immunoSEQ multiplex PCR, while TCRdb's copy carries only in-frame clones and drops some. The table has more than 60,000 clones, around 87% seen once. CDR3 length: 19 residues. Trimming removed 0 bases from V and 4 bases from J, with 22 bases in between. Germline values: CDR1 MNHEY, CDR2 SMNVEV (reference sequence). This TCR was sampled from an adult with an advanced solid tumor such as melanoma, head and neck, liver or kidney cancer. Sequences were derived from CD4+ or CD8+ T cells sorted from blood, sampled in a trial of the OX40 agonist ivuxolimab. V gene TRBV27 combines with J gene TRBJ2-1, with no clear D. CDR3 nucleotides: TGTGCCAGCAGTTTATCCCCCGGACGAGTCCTATTAGGTTACAATGAGCAGTTCTTC. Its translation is CASSLSPGRVLLGYNEQFF.